The 2 T cell receptor beta chains given below trace back to one sample, sequenced in a study of blood T cells in healthy people across ages. Through a sample-barcoded 5' primer and a J-beta primer mix, a second PCR was run for about 6 to 11 cycles. TCRdb reprocessed the 5' RACE reads with MiXCR, giving one entry per CDR3 protein. The top ten hold about an eighth of the sample, which has 850,000 to 1,100,000 distinct CDR3 sequences, more than 30% seen once. The specimen was blood. Every receptor here comes from a man between 18 and 35 years old in good health.

This clonotype has a handful of counts. J is TRBJ1-4 and V is TRBV2; D remains ambiguous. Trimming removed 4 bases from V and 1 base from J, with 4 bases in between. The CDR3 covers 13 residues. CDR1 SNHLY and CDR2 FYNNEI come from the germline V gene. The CDR3 bases are TGTGCCAGCAGTGCCAGAACTAATGAAAAACTGTTTTTT. Translation gives CASSARTNEKLFF.

The J gene is TRBJ2-7, the V gene TRBV6-2 or TRBV6-3, with 7 positions matching TRBD1. CDR1 and CDR2 (germline): MNHEY, SVGEGT. The trim removed 6 bases at V and 7 bases at J, leaving 15 bases unmatched. The CDR3 length is 15 residues. DNA of the CDR3: TGTGCCAGCAGGCCAAACAGGGGCCTCTACAATGAGCAGTACTTC. It is translated as CASRPNRGLYNEQYF.